The entry below gives a single TCR beta chain sequence along with its context. The sample belongs to a study of OX40 agonist ivuxolimab in advanced cancers. Clones were read by immunoSEQ multiplex PCR, and TCRdb kept only the in-frame ones, dropping some. The sample has tens of thousands of clones; approximately 86% are singletons. The germline V gene encodes CDR1 LGHNA and CDR2 YSLEER. The CDR3 runs to 18 residues. V was trimmed by 0 bases and J by 4 bases, leaving 18 bases between them. This receptor was obtained from an adult with an advanced solid tumor such as melanoma, head and neck, liver or kidney cancer. This specimen consisted of CD4+ or CD8+ T cells sorted from blood, obtained in a trial of the OX40 agonist ivuxolimab. The rearrangement links TRBV4-3 to TRBJ2-2; the D gene is possibly TRBD2 (5 bases). The CDR3 here is CASSQDGQARGTTGELFF. The CDR3 DNA reads as TGCGCCAGCAGCCAAGATGGGCAGGCCCGGGGTACCACCGGGGAGCTGTTTTTT.